This T cell receptor (beta chain) appears in the sequencing data of a study of T cell repertoires in ileal Crohn's disease. Study summary: Median disease duration was about eight years; around 35% smoked at surgery.

Germline lookup yields CDR1 MDHEN and CDR2 SYDVKM. The CDR3 is 15 amino acids. The V gene lost 5 bases and the J gene lost 1 base, with 12 bases spanning the gap. Per sample, roughly 470 nanograms of biopsy DNA were TCRB immunosequenced. Profiled with immunoSEQ multiplex PCR; TCRdb holds only in-frame clones, not every one. The sample contains around 4,800 clones, about nine tenths of which appear only once. The chain links TRBV28 to TRBJ2-4; D remains unclear. The specimen was ileal tissue. The clonotype comes from an adult with Crohn's disease. CDR3 protein: CASSRGFGAKNIQYF. The CDR3 DNA reads TGTGCCAGCAGTCGCGGTTTTGGGGCCAAAAACATTCAGTACTTC.